These 18 T cell receptor beta chains were sequenced from one sample in a study of shared clonotypes between healthy human individuals. Profiled with immunoSEQ multiplex PCR; TCRdb holds only in-frame clones, not every one. The top ten hold 0.36% of the sample, which has about 2.4 million clones, 80% to 95% seen once. Sequencing was done on a sample of naive CD4+ T cells from PBMCs. Subset reported: CD45RA+ positively selected. These receptors came from a man aged 18 to 30 in good health. Some clones in this sample may be carry-over from other donors' samples.

The CDR3 loop is CASSTSRAGETQYF. As DNA, the CDR3 is TGTGCCAGCAGCACCTCGCGGGCCGGGGAGACCCAGTACTTC. The chain joins TRBV5-6 to TRBJ2-5, with D possibly being TRBD2 (5 bases). Germline V gene data show CDR1 as SGHDT and CDR2 as YYEEEE. CDR3 length: 14 residues. Trimming took 4 bases from V and 5 from J, leaving 15 bases between them.

Here the CDR3 DNA reads TGTGCCAGCACCCCGGGCCAGGCTAGATTCGAGCTGTTTTTT. Encoded protein: CASTPGQARFELFF. V and J are TRBV28 and TRBJ2-2, with no clear D. Germline CDR1 reads MDHEN; CDR2 reads SYDVKM. V lost 7 bases and J lost 11, with 20 bases in between. The length of the CDR3 is 14 residues.

This clone was seen a single time. The rearrangement uses TRBV25-1 and TRBJ1-4, with a tentative D call TRBD1 (5 bases). V was trimmed by 3 bases and J by 8 bases, leaving 16 bases between them. This CDR3 comprises 15 residues. Germline V lookup: CDR1 MGHDK, CDR2 SYGVNS. The CDR3, as DNA: TGTGCCAGCAGTGAGGGAGGGGCGTGGGGGGAAAAACTGTTTTTT. Translating it yields CASSEGGAWGEKLFF.

V and J are TRBV4-3 and TRBJ2-5; tentative D call: TRBD2 (7 bases). The CDR3 sequence is 15 residues long. Germline-derived CDR1 and CDR2 are LGHNA and YSLEER. The ends were cut back, 4 bases at V and 4 bases at J, with 16 bases in the middle. This CDR3 is CASSRGQGGSETQYF. The CDR3 DNA reads TGCGCCAGCAGCCGGGGGCAGGGAGGGTCAGAGACCCAGTACTTC.

The chain is built from TRBV4-2 and TRBJ1-4; 10 nucleotides match TRBD1. Germline V gives CDR1 LGHNA, CDR2 YNFKEQ. V shed 0 bases and J 10 bases; nucleotides not matched to a gene: 8. The CDR3 is 16 residues long. The CDR3 spells CASSQEGRDRGGKLFF. The CDR3 nucleotides are TGTGCCAGCAGCCAAGAAGGGAGGGACAGGGGTGGAAAACTGTTTTTT.

J is TRBJ2-5 and V is TRBV7-8; D is ambiguous. This CDR3 has 13 residues. With 5 bases removed from V and 5 bases from J, the gap between germline ends came to 12 bases. The germline V gene encodes CDR1 SGHVS and CDR2 FQNEAQ. Here the CDR3 DNA reads TGTGCCAGCAGCCTGGGCCCGTCGGAGACCCAGTACTTC. Its protein product is CASSLGPSETQYF.

This clone showed up just once. The CDR3: CASSLAVNNEQFF. CDR3 in DNA: TGTGCCAGCAGCTTGGCTGTTAACAATGAGCAGTTCTTC. V gene TRBV7-7 combines with J gene TRBJ2-1; D gene uncertain. From germline, CDR1 is SSHAT and CDR2 FNYEAQ (reference sequence). This CDR3 has 13 residues. V lost 3 bases and J 5 bases, leaving 8 bases between the germline ends.

The chain has TRBV27 and TRBJ1-2; possibly TRBD1 for D (6 bases). The ends were cut back, 5 bases at V and 0 bases at J, with 22 bases in the middle. CDR1 and CDR2 (germline): MNHEY, SMNVEV (reference sequence). This CDR3 has 18 residues. As DNA, the CDR3 is TGTGCCAGCAGTCACTTAACCCCGACAGGCTCATCTAACTATGGCTACACCTTC. Its translation is CASSHLTPTGSSNYGYTF.

This sequence joins TRBV6-6 and TRBJ2-4, with D perhaps matching TRBD2 (5 bases). CDR1 and CDR2 from the germline V gene are MNHNY and SVGAGI (reference sequence). This CDR3 region has 14 residues. Trimming took off 6 bases at V and 0 bases at J, with 9 bases between the two ends. The CDR3 loop is CASSGVLAKNIQYF. In DNA form, the CDR3 reads TGTGCCAGCAGCGGGGTCCTAGCCAAAAACATTCAGTACTTC.

The chain recombines TRBV15 with TRBJ1-1, with 7 positions matching TRBD1. CDR3 length: 14 amino acids. Losses at the gene ends were 0 bases for V and 4 bases for J; bases not matched to a gene: 2. Germline assignment: CDR1 LNHNV and CDR2 YYDKDF (reference sequence). The CDR3 here is CATSRDRGATEAFF. CDR3 DNA: TGTGCCACCAGCAGAGACAGGGGGGCCACTGAAGCTTTCTTT.

The rearrangement uses TRBV19 and TRBJ2-3; 7 nucleotides align to TRBD2. Germline loops: CDR1 LNHDA, CDR2 SQIVND (reference sequence). The CDR3 covers 14 residues. Trimming at V came to 1 base and at J to 5 bases, leaving 3 bases not matched to a gene. The CDR3 DNA reads TGTGCCAGTAGTATAGTTTGGGGGGGAGATACGCAGTATTTT. It encodes CASSIVWGGDTQYF.

The chain has TRBV28 and TRBJ2-7, with 10 bases that match TRBD1. The junction had 7 bases not matched to a gene; V was cut back by 5 bases and J by 0 bases. Germline V gives CDR1 MDHEN, CDR2 SYDVKM. This CDR3 is built from 16 residues. CDR3 DNA sequence: TGTGCCAGCAGTCCCTCGGGGACAGGGGTCTCCTACGAGCAGTACTTC. As protein: CASSPSGTGVSYEQYF.

The chain links TRBV18 to TRBJ2-3, with D hard to call. CDR1 is KGHSH, CDR2 LQKENI, per germline. With 2 bases removed from V and 2 bases from J, the gap between germline ends came to 8 bases. The CDR3 extends over 14 amino acids. The DNA of the CDR3 is TGTGCCAGCTCACCAATGAAGGACACAGATACGCAGTATTTT. It is translated as CASSPMKDTDTQYF.

The chain carries TRBV11-2 and TRBJ1-4; TRBD1 is a possible D gene (5 bases). The CDR3 consists of 11 residues. Germline V gene data show CDR1 as SGHAT and CDR2 as FQNNGV. V lost 6 bases and J 11 bases, leaving 10 bases between the germline ends. CDR3 DNA: TGTGCCAGCAGAGGGGCTCGGAAACTGTTTTTT. Translated: CASRGARKLFF.

The chain joins TRBV28 to TRBJ2-7, with D perhaps matching TRBD1 or TRBD2 (5 bases each). CDR3 length: 13 amino acids. Germline CDR1 is MDHEN and CDR2 is SYDVKM. Trimming took 8 bases from V and 3 from J, leaving 14 bases between them. CDR3 sequence reads: CASGRDPLYEQYF. DNA for the CDR3: TGTGCCAGCGGCCGGGACCCACTCTACGAGCAGTACTTC.

The V call is TRBV5-1, the J call TRBJ2-5; 9 bases agree with TRBD1. The CDR3 length is 16 residues. Germline CDR1 and CDR2: SGHRS and YFSETQ. V was pared by 2 bases and J by 4 bases, with 9 bases of the junction left unmatched. CDR3 protein: CASSFRGQGVSETQYF. CDR3 nucleotides: TGCGCCAGCAGCTTTAGGGGACAGGGTGTTTCAGAGACCCAGTACTTC.

This clone is a singleton in its sample. The identical CDR3 is also encoded by other nucleotide sequences in the sample. The chain joins TRBV28 to TRBJ2-2; D is unclear. Trimming removed 5 bases from V and 2 bases from J, with 6 bases in between. CDR1 and CDR2 from the germline V gene are MDHEN and SYDVKM. The CDR3 sequence is 13 residues long. CDR3 nucleotides: TGTGCCAGCAGTGGACCAAACACCGGGGAGCTGTTTTTT. This sequence encodes CASSGPNTGELFF.

The V gene is TRBV6-5, the J gene TRBJ1-6; no reliable D call. Trimming stripped 4 bases from V and 10 bases from J, with 11 bases between. This CDR3 has 13 residues. The germline CDR1 and CDR2 sequences are MNHEY and SVGAGI. The CDR3, as DNA: TGTGCCAGCAGTTTAAGACAAATATCACCCCTCCACTTT. It specifies CASSLRQISPLHF.